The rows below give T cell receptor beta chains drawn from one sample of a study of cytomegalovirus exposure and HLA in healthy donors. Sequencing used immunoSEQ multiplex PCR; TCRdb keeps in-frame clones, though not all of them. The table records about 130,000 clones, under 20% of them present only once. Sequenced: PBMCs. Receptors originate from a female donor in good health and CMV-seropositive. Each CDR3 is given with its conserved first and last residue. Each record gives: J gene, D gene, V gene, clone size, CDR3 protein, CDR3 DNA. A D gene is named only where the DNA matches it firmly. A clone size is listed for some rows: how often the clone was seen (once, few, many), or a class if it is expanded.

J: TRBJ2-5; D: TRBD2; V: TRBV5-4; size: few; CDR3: CASSLVLAGGETQYF; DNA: TGTGCCAGCAGCTTGGTACTAGCGGGAGGAGAGACCCAGTACTTC
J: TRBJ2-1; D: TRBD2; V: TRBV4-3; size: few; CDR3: CASSQDRGGGEQFF; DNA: TGCGCCAGCAGCCAAGATCGGGGCGGGGGTGAGCAGTTCTTC
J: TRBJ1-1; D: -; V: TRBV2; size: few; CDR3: CASSARTLNTEAFF; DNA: TGTGCCAGCAGTGCCAGGACACTGAACACTGAAGCTTTCTTT
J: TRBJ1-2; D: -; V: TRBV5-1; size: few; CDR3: CASSSGRGTTSYGYTF; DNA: TGCGCCAGCAGCTCAGGGAGGGGGACGACCTCCTATGGCTACACCTTC
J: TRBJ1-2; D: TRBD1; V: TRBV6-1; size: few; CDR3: CASSEQDRGPFNYGYTF; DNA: TGTGCCAGCAGTGAACAGGACAGGGGGCCCTTTAACTATGGCTACACCTTC
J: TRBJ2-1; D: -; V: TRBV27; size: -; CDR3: CASKRISYNEQFF; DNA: TGTGCCAGCAAGCGGATTTCCTACAATGAGCAGTTCTTC
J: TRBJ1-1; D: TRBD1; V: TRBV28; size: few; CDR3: CASIMGQGVWTEAFF; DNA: TGTGCCAGCATTATGGGACAGGGAGTCTGGACTGAAGCTTTCTTT
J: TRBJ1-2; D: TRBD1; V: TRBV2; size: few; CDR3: CASLLTGALNYGYTF; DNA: TGTGCCAGCCTACTTACAGGGGCTTTGAACTATGGCTACACCTTC
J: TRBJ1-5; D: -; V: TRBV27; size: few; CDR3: CASSLIRGQPQHF; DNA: TGTGCCAGCAGTCTCATACGAGGTCAGCCCCAGCATTTT
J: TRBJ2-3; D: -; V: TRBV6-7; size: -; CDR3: CASSYCKGLGTDTQYF; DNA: TGTGCCAGCAGTTACTGTAAGGGGTTGGGCACAGATACGCAGTATTTT
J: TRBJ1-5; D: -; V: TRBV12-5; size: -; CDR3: CASGSDLTGIDQPQHF; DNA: TGTGCTAGTGGTTCCGACCTCACAGGGATCGATCAGCCCCAGCATTTT
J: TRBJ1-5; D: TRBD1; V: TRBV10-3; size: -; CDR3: CAISPTGGGGQPQHF; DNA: TGTGCCATCAGTCCGACAGGGGGCGGAGGGCAGCCCCAGCATTTT
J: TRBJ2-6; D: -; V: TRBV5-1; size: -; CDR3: CASSLAGIGANVLTF; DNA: TGCGCCAGCAGCTTGGCGGGGATTGGGGCCAACGTCCTGACTTTC
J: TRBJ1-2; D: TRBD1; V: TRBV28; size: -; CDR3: CASRRQGANFYYGYTF; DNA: TGTGCCAGCAGGCGACAGGGGGCGAATTTCTACTATGGCTACACCTTC
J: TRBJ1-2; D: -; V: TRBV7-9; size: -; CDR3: CASSLTVNYGYTF; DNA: TGTGCCAGCAGCTTAACAGTTAACTATGGCTACACCTTC
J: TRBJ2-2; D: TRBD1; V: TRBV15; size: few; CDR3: CATSRVKGAYNTGELFF; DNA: TGTGCCACCAGCAGAGTAAAGGGGGCTTATAACACCGGGGAGCTGTTTTTT
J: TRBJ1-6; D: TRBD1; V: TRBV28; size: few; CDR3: CASSLLGTGNNSPLHF; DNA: TGTGCCAGCAGCTTACTAGGGACAGGGAATAATTCACCCCTCCACTTT
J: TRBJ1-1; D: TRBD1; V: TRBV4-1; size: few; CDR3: CASTEGQGGPEAFF; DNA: TGCGCCAGCACAGAGGGACAGGGGGGCCCTGAAGCTTTCTTT
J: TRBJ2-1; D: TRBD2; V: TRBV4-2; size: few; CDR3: CASSQVSREALSYNEQFF; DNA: TGTGCCAGCAGCCAAGTTTCGCGGGAGGCCCTCTCCTACAATGAGCAGTTCTTC